The clone carrying this TCR beta chain was seen at least ten times. Among the patients, none had received any treatment before thyroid surgery. The sample comes from a study of metastatic and nonmetastatic thyroid tumors. The CDR3 has 11 residues. V shed 7 bases and J shed 6 bases, with 9 bases lying between them. TCRdb recomputed clones from the PCR reads via MiXCR. The data show 25,000 to 30,000 clones, about a quarter seen once. The receptor was isolated from a female donor with papillary thyroid cancer or a benign thyroid nodule (not recorded which). Some clones in this sample may be carry-over from other donors' samples. The rearrangement joins TRBV12-3 or TRBV12-4 to TRBJ1-2; no clear D gene. Source material: blood. CDR3 residues: CASTNFHGYTF. The CDR3 DNA reads TGTGCCAGCACCAATTTTCATGGCTACACCTTC.